The entry that follows covers one TCR beta chain sequence. This clonotype was detected many times. Its antigen is currently not known. It has no much larger one-base neighbor in the sample; base qualities were not kept. The TCR beta CDR3 regions were amplified from RNA transcripts. For the first round of RT-PCR on the TCR CDR3, the HTBI primer set was used together with the Qiagen OneStep RT-PCR kit. The libraries were constructed in a second round of multiplex PCR and then size-selected and purified. The libraries were sequenced on an Illumina HiSeq2000 using paired-end 100 bp reads. In the original analysis: SOAPnuke was used to process the raw data, removing reads that contained adapters or uncalled bases, had a mean Phred below 15, or lacked an exact match to the constant primer or identifier. COPE v1.2.5 was used to merge the high-quality paired reads, and each unique nucleotide sequence was defined as a clonotype. MiTCR v1.1 was used to align the clonotypes against IMGT TRBV, TRBD and TRBJ reference segments. Only V-J combinations with frequency above 0.0001, covering 99% to 99.2% of repertoires, were analysed. A TCS score was defined as the ratio between F50 (clonal expansion) and ExV (chaos), using BLOSUM62-based TCRdist between CDR3 peptides within each V-J. Welch's t-statistics and random forest reduced roughly 530 V-J features to 13, which were used in a naive Bayes classifier (R e1071). Thyroid-blood repertoire similarity was quantified with the Morisita-Horn index. TCRdb's own reprocessing of the public reads used fastp at Q25 and MiXCR and kept productive beta chains. CDR3 protein duplicates are merged, each entry listing the most common genes and DNA. None of the V and J calls come from the authors' own analysis; TCRdb made them. The sample has roughly 840,000 distinct CDR3 sequences on record, around 39% of them singletons. The ten most abundant clones make up 8.9% of the sample.

This specimen comes from a study of T cells in Graves' hyperthyroidism and ophthalmopathy (dated by TCRdb to between 2018 and 2021). Study-wide context: Peripheral blood was collected at initial diagnosis, before any treatment. To identify TCR V-J signatures that set the groups apart, the researchers used a discovery cohort of roughly 100 patients, made up of fewer than 50 with Graves' ophthalmopathy and around 58 with stable Graves' hyperthyroidism. Whether ophthalmopathy could be predicted prospectively was tested in an independent validation cohort made up of 18 to 20 hyperthyroidism patients plus 17 patients who later progressed to ophthalmopathy. For training and testing, the 100 or so patients in the discovery cohort were randomly divided in a 7:3 ratio. In addition, the study compared T-cell repertoires in thyroid tissue and in blood from about six Graves' hyperthyroidism patients. Following sampling, methimazole starting at 30 mg daily was given to hyperthyroidism patients, and high-dose intravenous methylprednisolone was given to ophthalmopathy patients. The paper reports TCR Vbeta CDR3 sequencing of over 120 peripheral blood samples: under 45 ophthalmopathy, fewer than 80 hyperthyroidism and approximately 17 progressor patients. Points the paper makes about the study in general: In validation, the model predicted progression to ophthalmopathy a median of about 6.8 months before onset, with about 64% sensitivity and just under 75% specificity. A 13 V-J signature model separated ophthalmopathy from stable hyperthyroidism, with approximately 87% sensitivity and approximately 81% specificity in cross-validation and 80%/75% in testing. Sample size was not statistically predetermined, and investigators were not blinded to group allocation. Most expanded thyroid clonotypes (frequency above 0.001) were also detected in blood, a finding suggesting that blood repertoires may reflect thyroid immune responses.

The CDR3 goes from the cysteine to the phenylalanine over 15 residues. Kept here is only the CDR3 DNA, which spans 45 bases and is read in frame from base 1. The germline V gene supplies CDR1 SGHRS and CDR2 YFSETQ. The junction carries 13 bases between V and J, which are trimmed by 0 bases and 9 bases respectively. Graves' hyperthyroidism was defined as stable when no progression to ophthalmopathy occurred over 18 months of follow-up. Hyperthyroidism patients were aged 18 to 65 years and newly diagnosed, with disease duration of less than 2 months. The study excluded patients with uncontrolled infections, other autoimmune diseases, pregnancy or lactation. Diagnoses relied on clinical symptoms, serum thyroxine and TRAb, thyroid ultrasound and orbital computed tomography. PBMCs were separated from approximately 9.9 ml of fresh peripheral blood using Ficoll-Paque density gradient centrifugation. Trizol reagent was used to extract total RNA, and RNA quality was then checked on an Agilent 2100 Bioanalyzer.

Sequencing was carried out using blood. The clonotype originates from a man between 18 and 35 years old with Graves' hyperthyroidism. The chain employs TRBV5-1 and TRBJ1-6; TRBD1 is possibly the D segment (5 matching bases). CDR3 region: CASSLVQGAGSPLHF. The sequenced DNA: TGCGCCAGCAGCTTGGTGCAGGGAGCGGGTTCACCCCTCCACTTT.